The source of this T cell receptor beta chain is a study of blood T cell repertoires in COVID-19. Study background: Italy, Spain and the United States were the sources of the convalescent and acute COVID-19 samples.

Produced via immunoSEQ multiplex PCR; TCRdb's table is partial and in-frame only. Of approximately 250,000 clones listed, 70% to 90% are singletons. V was cut by 5 bases and J by 6 bases, with 13 bases left in between. The CDR3 has 13 residues. Per germline, CDR1 WSHSY and CDR2 SAAADI. Which cohort a participant joined came from the clinical history participants gave. What was sequenced was PBMCs or T cells enriched from blood (not recorded which). V gene TRBV10-2 combines with J gene TRBJ1-1; D is unresolved. The TCR sequence derives from a woman between 25 and 40 years old with acute COVID-19. The CDR3 DNA sequence: TGCGCCAGCAGTTCCCTGACGAGCGCTGAAGCTTTCTTT. Translation gives CASSSLTSAEAFF.